This TCR beta chain originates from a study of T cell responses to AZD1222 COVID-19 vaccine. The study's findings and limits: The span of vaccine-associated CD4 TCRs extended across spike, with dominance at 160-218 and 743-854. Increased Spike-specific TCR breadth and depth were observed after two AZD1222 doses. The donors showed a predominance of white British ancestry and of females, with possible underestimation of clonal diversity. Nearly half of spike-specific TCRs reportedly go after variant regions that carry no mutations.

Produced via immunoSEQ multiplex PCR; TCRdb's table is partial and in-frame only. In the table there are some 150,000 clones, about 90% of which are singletons. CDR3 size: 17 residues. Germline values: CDR1 MNHNS, CDR2 SASEGT. V shed 4 bases and J 3 bases; nucleotides not matched to a gene: 8. On this clone itself: Its antigen remains unknown.

Specimen: peripheral blood, collected on day 0 of AZD1222 vaccination. The TCR sequence derives from an adult in good health. The chain recombines TRBV6-1 with TRBJ2-3; TRBD2 matches at 12 bases. The CDR3 coding sequence is TGTGCCAGCAGTGGTGGACTAGCGGGGCTCCTTACAGATACGCAGTATTTT. It encodes CASSGGLAGLLTDTQYF.